Listed here is a single T cell receptor (beta chain). What it binds is not known. At one end the junction does not follow the germline gene, possibly because of a read error. This specimen belongs to a study of T-cell memory formation after mild COVID-19. A single record per CDR3 protein comes from TCRdb applying MiXCR to the 5' RACE reads. The sample records around 300,000 distinct CDR3 sequences, around 15% being singletons. There are 14 residues in the CDR3. Per germline, CDR1 SGHTA and CDR2 FQGNSA. Study-wide points: Pre-infection memory contained some responding clones, which suggested that cross-reactive memory had joined. Contracting clones from day 15 to 85 had balanced CD4/CD8; later expanders favoured CD4+. Confirmation was lacking for SARS-CoV-2 specificity of second-wave clones that peaked on day 37. Contracting CD4+ clones were located mainly in CM and EM, and CD8+ clones in EMRA.

This sequence originates from a young man who had mild COVID-19 (a few samples of this study predate the infection). Cell type and time point are not known. The source material was PBMCs or a T cell subset sorted from them (not recorded which). The gene calls are TRBV7-2 and TRBJ2-7; 10 bases agree with TRBD1. The CDR3 DNA follows: TGTGCCAGCAGCTTAGATAGGGGACAGGGGAAAACTAACTTC. It encodes CASSLDRGQGKTNF.